What follows are 18 T cell receptor beta chains derived from one specimen sequenced in a study of blood T cell repertoires in COVID-19. The assay was immunoSEQ multiplex PCR, and TCRdb's table has in-frame clones only and misses some. There are about 210,000 clones in the sample; 65% to 90% occur only once, and 8.5% to 10% lies in the top ten. Sequenced material: PBMCs or T cells enriched from blood (not recorded which). These receptors were collected from a woman aged 50 to 60 with acute COVID-19.

The chain joins TRBV11-2 to TRBJ2-5; 7 bases are a match to TRBD1. V lost 5 bases and J lost 2; bases outside the gene matches: 5. The CDR3 sequence is 14 residues long. Looked up from germline, CDR1 is SGHAT and CDR2 is FQNNGV. The CDR3 DNA is TGTGCCAGCAGCCGGGACAGAATTCAAGAGACCCAGTACTTC. This sequence encodes CASSRDRIQETQYF. Together with reference TRBV11-2 and TRBJ2-5, the CDR3 gives the full variable domain: EAGVAQSPRYKIIEKRQSVAFWCNPISGHATLYWYQQILGQGPKLLIQFQNNGVVDDSQLPKDRFSAERLKGVDSTLKIQPAKLEDSAVYLCASSRDRIQETQYFGPGTRLLVL.

The chain combines TRBV19 with TRBJ1-2, with a tentative D call TRBD1 (6 bases). The V end was cut by 5 bases, the J end by 1 base, with 14 bases between. The CDR3 loop spans 15 amino acids. Germline V lookup: CDR1 LNHDA, CDR2 SQIVND (reference sequence). In nucleotides, the CDR3 is TGTGCCAGTAGTTCTCGGGACACCAATAACTATGGCTACACCTTC. This gives the protein CASSSRDTNNYGYTF.

This clone has a single count. V and J are TRBV18 and TRBJ2-7, with 7 positions matching TRBD1. Trimming removed 2 bases from V and 4 bases from J; junction bases left unmatched: 8. Germline V gene lookup returns CDR1 KGHSH and CDR2 LQKENI. This CDR3 region has 15 residues. This CDR3 is CASSPKQGSIYEQYF. CDR3 bases: TGTGCCAGCTCACCAAAACAGGGGAGTATTTACGAGCAGTACTTC.

The chain links TRBV18 to TRBJ2-1, with 8 bases matching TRBD2. The CDR3 spans 15 residues. The ends lost 3 bases at V and 8 bases at J; junction bases unmatched: 9. The V gene's germline CDR1 is KGHSH and CDR2 LQKENI. As DNA, the CDR3 is TGTGCCAGCTCACCCTCGGCGGGGGGCGGTTATGAGCAGTTCTTC. Amino acids: CASSPSAGGGYEQFF.

This clone has more than one count but fewer than ten. The chain is built from TRBV11-2 and TRBJ1-6, with 10 bases lining up with TRBD1. The CDR3 has 14 amino acids. Looked up from germline, CDR1 is SGHAT and CDR2 is FQNNGV. The ends lost 5 bases at V and 10 bases at J; junction bases unmatched: 5. The CDR3 nucleotides read TGTGCCAGCAGCAAGCAGACAGGGGGCTCACCCCTCCACTTT. Translated: CASSKQTGGSPLHF.

The V call is TRBV23-1, the J call TRBJ1-5; no reliable D call. TRBV23-1 falls under the ORF class, with uncertain function. The ends were cut back, 2 bases at V and 5 bases at J, with 13 bases in the middle. This CDR3 comprises 15 residues. The CDR3 loop reads CASSQPDMKYQPQHF. The CDR3 DNA reads as TGCGCCAGCAGTCAACCAGATATGAAATATCAGCCCCAGCATTTT.

This clone was seen only a few times. The chain employs TRBV19 and TRBJ1-5, with 8 bases that match TRBD1. Looked up from germline, CDR1 is LNHDA and CDR2 is SQIVND (reference sequence). Unmatched junction bases numbered 5, after V lost 3 bases and J lost 4 bases. This CDR3 has 15 amino acids. In DNA form, the CDR3 reads TGTGCCAGTAGTATGGACAGGGCCGAGAATCAGCCCCAGCATTTT. It specifies CASSMDRAENQPQHF.

The chain recombines TRBV7-3 with TRBJ2-1; 14 bases fit TRBD2. The J segment lost 6 bases and the V segment lost 0 bases, leaving 4 bases of the junction unmatched. The germline CDR1 and CDR2 sequences are SGHTA and FQGTGA. The CDR3 is 17 amino acids. The CDR3 is CASSLTLGLAGVNEQFF. As DNA, the CDR3 is TGTGCCAGCAGCTTAACGTTGGGACTAGCGGGAGTCAATGAGCAGTTCTTC.

A single count supports this clone. V is TRBV28 and J is TRBJ1-2; no reliable D call. Germline lookup yields CDR1 MDHEN and CDR2 SYDVKM. The CDR3 is 15 residues long. Between the trimmed V and J ends, which lost 4 bases and 2 bases, there was a span of 14 bases. The CDR3 coding sequence is TGTGCCAGCAGTTCTGCCTCGGGGAACAACTATGGCTACACCTTC. It is translated as CASSSASGNNYGYTF.

This chain's CDR3 is CASTLDRERGGYTF. For the CDR3, the DNA is TGCGCCAGCACTCTGGACAGGGAGCGAGGTGGCTACACCTTC. This sequence joins TRBV10-1 and TRBJ1-2, with TRBD1 identical over 8 bases. Trimming cost V 7 bases and J 7 bases; bases outside gene matches: 11. The germline V gene encodes CDR1 WNHNN and CDR2 SYGVQD (reference sequence). The CDR3 contains 14 residues.

This chain joins TRBV7-2 and TRBJ2-5; 8 nucleotides align to TRBD2. J was trimmed by 2 bases and V by 4 bases; bases with no gene match: 3. CDR3 length: 14 residues. The germline V gene has CDR1 SGHTA and CDR2 FQGNSA. The DNA of the CDR3 is TGTGCCAGCAGCTCAAGCGGGAGACAAGAGACCCAGTACTTC. Translated: CASSSSGRQETQYF.

This clone appeared a single time. The chain employs TRBV19 and TRBJ1-1; tentative D call: TRBD1 (5 bases). V dropped 5 bases and J dropped 0 bases, with 7 bases sitting between them. The CDR3 is 13 amino acids. Per germline, CDR1 LNHDA and CDR2 SQIVND (reference sequence). CDR3: CASSSTVNTEAFF. Here the CDR3 DNA reads TGTGCCAGTAGTTCGACAGTGAACACTGAAGCTTTCTTT. Full variable domain (missing parts from reference TRBV19 and TRBJ1-1): DGGITQSPKYLFRKEGQNVTLSCEQNLNHDAMYWYRQDPGQGLRLIYYSQIVNDFQKGDIAEGYSVSREKKESFPLTVTSAQKNPTAFYLCASSSTVNTEAFFGQGTRLTVV.

This clone was seen a few times. The J gene is TRBJ1-6, the V gene TRBV30; D perhaps matches TRBD1 (5 bases). The length of the CDR3 is 15 residues. The germline V and J ends were trimmed by 0 bases and 10 bases, with 16 bases remaining between them. Per germline, CDR1 GTSNPN and CDR2 SVGIG (reference sequence). The CDR3 region has the DNA TGTGCCTGGAGTGTTTGGGACTTCATGAGATCACCCCTCCACTTT. Translating it yields CAWSVWDFMRSPLHF.

CDR3 in DNA: TGTGCCAGCAGCAACGCCAGGGGCTCTTGGAACACCATATATTTT. This translates into CASSNARGSWNTIYF. The rearrangement links TRBV14 to TRBJ1-3, with a possible D match to TRBD1 (6 bases). The V gene lost 5 bases and the J gene lost 7 bases, with 18 bases spanning the gap. The CDR3 loop spans 15 amino acids. The V gene's germline CDR1 is SGHDN and CDR2 FVKESK.

This clone appeared a few times. This chain connects TRBV28 to TRBJ2-7; D is perhaps TRBD1 (6 bases). The CDR3 sequence is 14 residues long. Trimming took 7 bases from V and 0 from J, leaving 13 bases between them. CDR1 is MDHEN and CDR2 is SYDVKM in the germline V gene. As DNA, the CDR3 is TGTGCCAGCACCGACAGGAGCACCTCCTACGAGCAGTACTTC. Residues: CASTDRSTSYEQYF.

This chain connects TRBV5-1 to TRBJ1-4; 8 positions match TRBD1. Germline CDR1 is SGHRS and CDR2 is YFSETQ. The CDR3 consists of 14 residues. Trimming cost V 2 bases and J 5 bases; bases outside gene matches: 2. This CDR3 is CASSFYRGNEKLFF. CDR3 coding DNA: TGCGCCAGCAGCTTCTACAGGGGGAATGAAAAACTGTTTTTT.

This clone was counted between two and nine times. The chain has TRBV5-5 and TRBJ2-2; tentative D call: TRBD2 (7 bases). Germline CDR1 is SGHKS and CDR2 is YYEKEE (reference sequence). Between the trimmed V and J ends, which lost 5 bases and 5 bases, there was a span of 13 bases. This CDR3 region has 14 residues. The CDR3 nucleotides read TGTGCCAGCAGTGGGGGGGCTCGGACCGGGGAGCTGTTTTTT. This gives the protein CASSGGARTGELFF.

The chain joins TRBV11-2 to TRBJ1-3, with 7 bases aligning to TRBD1. V lost 2 bases, J lost 1 base, and 2 bases stayed unmatched. The germline V gene has CDR1 SGHAT and CDR2 FQNNGV. The CDR3 is 15 residues long. The CDR3 DNA reads as TGTGCCAGCAGCTTACCACAGGGGTCTGGAAACACCATATATTTT. Translated: CASSLPQGSGNTIYF.